These T cell receptor beta chains were read from a single sample in a study of lymphopenia after photon versus proton radiotherapy. Using immunoSEQ multiplex PCR, the repertoire was profiled, and TCRdb retains in-frame clones only, with some absent. The sample carries 55,000 to 75,000 clones, approximately 90% recorded once. The material sequenced was peripheral blood, taken from a patient treated with photon-based radiotherapy. The receptors were gathered from a woman aged 70 to 79 with pancreatic cancer. Each CDR3 is given without its conserved first and last residue. Fields, in order: J gene, V gene, CDR3 protein.

J: TRBJ2-7; V: TRBV19; CDR3: ASSINEGASYEQY
J: TRBJ1-2; V: TRBV2; CDR3: ASSEAGGRSYGYT
J: TRBJ2-5; V: TRBV7-8; CDR3: ASSLYPGLREYQETQY
J: TRBJ2-3; V: TRBV10-3; CDR3: AISVGDLGATDTQY
J: TRBJ2-7; V: TRBV5-1; CDR3: ASSPVGQGTYEQY
J: TRBJ1-3; V: TRBV14; CDR3: ASSSGTSSGNTIY
J: TRBJ2-3; V: TRBV7-3; CDR3: ASSLARRDTQY
J: TRBJ2-3; V: TRBV2; CDR3: ASGALTDTQY
J: TRBJ1-1; V: TRBV18; CDR3: ASSLGQNTEAF
J: TRBJ2-3; V: TRBV7-2; CDR3: ASSPVWRSTDTQY
J: TRBJ2-7; V: TRBV30; CDR3: AWRSVYEQY
J: TRBJ2-1; V: TRBV19; CDR3: ASSRTSGTREQF
J: TRBJ2-1; V: TRBV7-8; CDR3: ASSIARSSYNEQF
J: TRBJ1-5; V: TRBV2; CDR3: ASSERELSNQPQH
J: TRBJ2-2; V: TRBV28; CDR3: ASSPLPGVPGELF
J: TRBJ2-1; V: TRBV4-1; CDR3: ASSQAWDSIINEQF
J: TRBJ1-5; V: TRBV28; CDR3: ASSFIGGLGRGIQPQH
J: TRBJ2-3; V: TRBV7-3; CDR3: ASSLTLAGRTDTQY
J: TRBJ2-7; V: TRBV5-1; CDR3: ASSLAVPPVYEQY
J: TRBJ2-1; V: TRBV5-6; CDR3: ASRTYGRESYNEQF
J: TRBJ1-1; V: TRBV27; CDR3: ASSLSLGLRNTEAF
J: TRBJ2-7; V: TRBV25-1; CDR3: ASSAAHGHEQY
J: TRBJ2-5; V: TRBV10-3; CDR3: AITRDRVGETQY
J: TRBJ2-7; V: TRBV7-9; CDR3: ASSFGWLAASEQY
J: TRBJ1-6; V: TRBV28; CDR3: ASSLTGRYSPLH
J: TRBJ2-1; V: TRBV7-2; CDR3: ASSLDWGSEQF
J: TRBJ2-3; V: TRBV4-1; CDR3: ASSAPGLEVANTQY
J: TRBJ2-3; V: TRBV5-6; CDR3: ASSLRGVDTQY
J: TRBJ2-5; V: TRBV6-5; CDR3: ASSYSTSSSETQY
J: TRBJ1-1; V: TRBV5-1; CDR3: ASSLDEGWTANTEAF
J: TRBJ1-2; V: TRBV7-2; CDR3: ASSLAGGRVYGYT
J: TRBJ2-7; V: TRBV5-1; CDR3: ASSLAGPIEQY
J: TRBJ2-1; V: TRBV27; CDR3: ASSLLGTSGRGEQF
J: TRBJ2-7; V: TRBV29-1; CDR3: SFLRQGNYEQY
J: TRBJ2-2; V: TRBV5-1; CDR3: ASSLAIYTTGELF
J: TRBJ2-3; V: TRBV5-6; CDR3: ASSLLGRGATDTQY
J: TRBJ1-5; V: TRBV5-5; CDR3: ASSLGHANQPQH
J: TRBJ1-5; V: TRBV6-6; CDR3: ASNEPGQGDQPQH
J: TRBJ1-1; V: TRBV15; CDR3: ATSRRQGETEAF
J: TRBJ2-1; V: TRBV29-1; CDR3: SVEEGKTNEQF
J: TRBJ2-2; V: TRBV2; CDR3: ASSEGGYTGELF
J: TRBJ1-2; V: TRBV18; CDR3: ASSLPGGAEYGYT